The T cell receptor beta chain described here comes from a study of T cell responses to AZD1222 COVID-19 vaccine (dated by TCRdb to the early 2020s). Regarding the research as a whole: AZD1222 recipients given second doses at about 4 weeks or at about 12 weeks were pooled, since spike-specific TCR depth and breadth were not found to differ between the two schedules. A total of 230 to 250 trial participants underwent TCR sequencing, of whom 207 received two doses of AZD1222 and 26 received two doses of the MenACWY control vaccine. Trial participants were enrolled by age into 18-55, 56-69 and 70-plus year subgroups, with approximately 160, 26 and 62 TCR-sequenced participants respectively. Summary of the overall study and its limitations: The whole spike protein was spanned by vaccine-associated CD4 TCRs, and dominant responses were seen in regions 160-218 and 743-854. Spike-specific TCR breadth and depth rose significantly after two AZD1222 doses compared with day 0 and with MenACWY recipients. Most participants were white British and females outnumbered males, and the authors suggested that clonal diversity may have been underestimated. Conclusions about previously exposed vaccinees are limited because only a handful of AZD1222 recipients were SARS-CoV-2 seropositive at baseline. In the small 56-69-year group, the increase in depth fell short of significance, most likely because of low power. Reportedly, almost half of the unique spike-specific TCRs recognized epitopes lying outside the regions that are mutated in the B.1.351 and B.1.1.7 variants. No day 14 peak-response samples were available, so repertoires were characterized only after the peak T cell response.

The germline V and J ends show losses of 5 bases and 2 bases respectively, and no gene match explains 6 bases of the junction. The CDR3 numbers 14 residues from cysteine through phenylalanine. Only CDR3 DNA remains: 42 bases, in frame from the first base. For CDR1 and CDR2, the germline V gene lists LGHNA and YNFKEQ. The CDR3 regions of human TCRbeta chains were analyzed by immunosequencing. On the study's bioinformatics: Repertoire TCRs were matched against a reference library of SARS-CoV-2-specific TCRs generated with the MIRA antigen-specificity platform. Breadth meant the fraction of unique TCRs that were SARS-CoV-2-associated, whereas depth meant the fraction of total T cells that were SARS-CoV-2-associated. Using the MIRA data, every spike-specific TCR was mapped to the spike region that the TCR reacted to and assigned to either a CD4 or a CD8 class. Log10-transformed breadth and depth values were compared by one-way ANOVA with Sidak's multiple comparisons tests. This immuneACCESS table, as held by TCRdb, lists in-frame sequences with V and J called but not all clones. Of the missing ones, under half trace to an unresolved V gene in checked studies; the others have no known cause. V, J and clone size were drawn from that table, and D and trimming were deduced from the DNA. Counted in this sample were about 190,000 clones; around 94% of them appeared once. Approximately 1.4% of the sample comes from the top ten.

On this clone: Its antigen has not been determined. The sample holds no much larger clone one base away, and base qualities are not on file.

In the paper's terms, the time point label means: baseline before first vaccination. Vaccinee samples were obtained from the UK trials COV001 and COV002, which included a single-blind randomized controlled phase 2/3 trial of AZD1222 (ChAdOx1 nCoV-19) in healthy adults. For TCRbeta chain sequencing, PBMC samples from trial participants were taken at day 0 and at day 28 after the second dose. The chain is assembled from TRBV4-2 and TRBJ2-7, with 7 bases in between that match TRBD1. This sample comprised peripheral blood, obtained on day 0 of AZD1222 vaccination. The TCR comes from an adult in good health. The nucleotides read TGTGCCAGCAGCAGGGACAGCGTCACCTACGAGCAGTACTTC. Its translation is CASSRDSVTYEQYF.